This T cell receptor beta chain was captured by sequencing in a study of blood T cell repertoires in COVID-19. About the study: From the United States, Italy and Spain came samples of acute and convalescent COVID-19. T cells, B-cell-depleted T cells, or PBMCs supplied cDNA or gDNA.

Original handling: Nucleated cell counts were estimated from reference gene primer amplification. Here immunoSEQ multiplex PCR was the method, and the copy in TCRdb shows in-frame clones only, minus some. The V and J calls and clone size were taken over from that table, and D and trimming were inferred from the DNA. The data contain about 170,000 clones, 70% to 90% of them singletons. The TCR sequence derives from a man in his forties or fifties who had recovered from COVID-19. Sequenced: peripheral blood.

CDR3 region: CASRSNRAGGNQPQHF. DNA of the CDR3: TGTGCCAGCAGATCCAACAGGGCTGGGGGCAATCAGCCCCAGCATTTT. The genes are TRBV28 and TRBJ1-5; D is possibly TRBD1 (6 bases). The CDR3 runs 16 residues. The V gene lost 6 bases and the J gene lost 2 bases, with 17 bases spanning the gap. CDR1 and CDR2 (germline): MDHEN, SYDVKM.